The T cell receptor beta chain described here comes from a study of identical twins. TCRdb re-derived calls from the 5' RACE reads in MiXCR, one entry per CDR3 protein. Among some 500,000 distinct CDR3 sequences listed, approximately 14% were seen once. There are 15 residues in the CDR3. CDR1 and CDR2 from the germline V gene are SGHTA and FQGNSA. The V end lost 1 base, the J end lost 0 bases, and 7 bases lay between the germline ends. Only a few counts were recorded for this clonotype. This sample also appeared in a second study, on yellow fever vaccine responses in identical twins.

This sequence originates from a woman aged 18-30 years in good health. This chain uses TRBV7-2 with TRBJ2-1; the D gene is possibly TRBD2 (6 bases). Sequenced: CD4+ T cells sorted from blood. The chain's CDR3 is CASSLEEGSYNEQFF. The CDR3 DNA reads as TGTGCCAGCAGCTTAGAGGAGGGCTCCTACAATGAGCAGTTCTTC.